Below, 28 T cell receptor beta chains from the same sample are listed, as sequenced in a study of blood T cell repertoires in COVID-19. Clones were read by immunoSEQ multiplex PCR, and TCRdb kept only the in-frame ones, dropping some. The table lists some 160,000 clones, 79% of them singletons, with over 6.5% in the top ten. The sequenced sample consisted of peripheral blood. These receptors all stem from a man in his fifties with active or convalescent COVID-19.

The V call is TRBV28, the J call TRBJ2-5; 11 bases are shared with TRBD1. The closer fit of TRBJ2-7 to the DNA end suggests the J call may be wrong. Germline V gene sequence: CDR1 MDHEN, CDR2 SYDVKM. This CDR3 is built from 18 residues. The CDR3 protein is CASSKRGRTGGKSHEQYF. CDR3 nucleotide sequence: TGTGCCAGCAGTAAAAGGGGGAGGACAGGGGGCAAGAGCCACGAGCAGTACTTC.

V is TRBV19 and J is TRBJ1-2; D gene ambiguous. CDR3 length equals 11 residues. Germline CDR1 LNHDA, CDR2 SQIVND (reference sequence). With 4 bases removed from V and 6 bases from J, the gap between germline ends came to 6 bases. DNA for the CDR3: TGTGCCAGTAGTAGCGCTCATGGCTACACCTTC. Protein sequence: CASSSAHGYTF.

The genes are TRBV27 and TRBJ2-3; TRBD2 matches 8 bases. Trimming cost V 8 bases and J 0 bases; bases outside gene matches: 10. CDR3 length equals 16 residues. From germline, CDR1 is MNHEY and CDR2 SMNVEV (reference sequence). CDR3 sequence reads: CASHRLASGSTDTQYF. The CDR3 nucleotides read TGTGCCAGCCACCGACTAGCTAGCGGGAGCACAGATACGCAGTATTTT.

The chain combines TRBV13 with TRBJ2-1, with 12 bases fitting TRBD2. The ends lost 5 bases at V and 3 bases at J; junction bases unmatched: 2. Germline lookup yields CDR1 PRHDT and CDR2 FYEKMQ (reference sequence). There are 15 residues in the CDR3. The CDR3 loop reads CASSLGLAGYNEQFF. Written as DNA, the CDR3 is TGTGCCAGCAGCCTGGGACTAGCGGGCTACAATGAGCAGTTCTTC. The whole variable domain, remainder taken from reference TRBV13 and TRBJ2-1, is AAGVIQSPRHLIKEKRETATLKCYPIPRHDTVYWYQQGPGQDPQFLISFYEKMQSDKGSIPDRFSAQQFSDYHSELNMSSLELGDSALYFCASSLGLAGYNEQFFGPGTRLTVL.

The genes are TRBV4-1 and TRBJ1-5; 9 bases map to TRBD1. This CDR3 is 16 amino acids long. Germline-derived CDR1 and CDR2 are MGHRA and YSYEKL. After removal of 5 bases from V and 3 bases from J, the junction contained 8 bases not matched to a gene. The CDR3 here is CASSEPGTGNNQPQHF. CDR3 DNA: TGCGCCAGCAGCGAACCCGGGACAGGGAACAATCAGCCCCAGCATTTT.

J is TRBJ2-1 and V is TRBV24-1, with a possible D match to TRBD2 (5 bases). V was cut by 7 bases and J by 3 bases, with 6 bases left in between. The germline V gene has CDR1 KGHDR and CDR2 SFDVKD. The CDR3 is made up of 12 amino acids. CDR3 amino acids: CATRDFYNEQFF. The CDR3 bases are TGTGCCACCAGGGACTTCTACAATGAGCAGTTCTTC.

There are a few counts of this clone. The J gene is TRBJ2-2, the V gene TRBV6-5, with 8 positions matching TRBD2. With 0 bases clipped from V and 6 bases from J, the junction kept 0 bases outside the gene matches. The germline CDR1 and CDR2 sequences are MNHEY and SVGAGI. This CDR3 has 14 residues. Written as DNA, the CDR3 is TGTGCCAGCAGTTACTCGCGGGGGGCCGGGGAGCTGTTTTTT. It specifies CASSYSRGAGELFF.

The chain carries TRBV19 and TRBJ2-7; 7 bases align to TRBD1. The germline gives CDR1 LNHDA, CDR2 SQIVND (reference sequence). The CDR3 contains 15 residues. Losses at the gene ends were 1 base for V and 0 bases for J; bases not matched to a gene: 3. Here the CDR3 reads CASSIGDSLSYEQYF. CDR3 in DNA: TGTGCCAGTAGTATAGGGGACAGTCTCTCCTACGAGCAGTACTTC. The variable domain in full, with the rest retrieved from reference TRBV19 and TRBJ2-7, is DGGITQSPKYLFRKEGQNVTLSCEQNLNHDAMYWYRQDPGQGLRLIYYSQIVNDFQKGDIAEGYSVSREKKESFPLTVTSAQKNPTAFYLCASSIGDSLSYEQYFGPGTRLTVT.

This clone was detected only once. One junction end does not reproduce the germline sequence, and a read error may be involved. The V and J genes are TRBV28 and TRBJ1-1; TRBD1 might be the D (6 bases). This CDR3 is 16 amino acids long. Per germline, CDR1 MDHEN and CDR2 SYDVKM. The CDR3 DNA sequence: TGTGCCAGCACCGCCCCCCAACAGGGTTTGAAGACTGAAGCTTTCTTT. Translating it yields CASTAPQQGLKTEAFF.

CDR3 residues: CATSRTDYGYTF. DNA for the CDR3: TGTGCCACCAGTAGAACAGACTATGGCTACACCTTC. V is TRBV15 and J is TRBJ1-2; D remains ambiguous. Trimming shortened V by 6 bases and J by 3 bases, and 8 bases separated the two germline ends. CDR1 is LNHNV, CDR2 YYDKDF, per germline (reference sequence). This CDR3 has 12 residues.

The chain recombines TRBV3-1 (or the pseudogene TRBV3-2) with TRBJ2-4; 7 nucleotides line up with TRBD2. V lost 1 base, J lost 0 bases, and 9 bases stayed unmatched. Germline V gene lookup returns CDR1 LGHDT and CDR2 YNNKEL (reference sequence). The CDR3 has 18 amino acids. The CDR3 DNA sequence: TGTGCCAGCAGCCAAGCCTGGGGGAGGGGATTAGCCAAAAACATTCAGTACTTC. Its translation is CASSQAWGRGLAKNIQYF.

The chain carries TRBV6-2 or TRBV6-3 and TRBJ1-2, with D maybe TRBD1 (5 bases). CDR3 length: 16 amino acids. V was clipped by 6 bases and J by 7 bases, with 24 bases between them. The germline V gene has CDR1 MNHEY and CDR2 SVGEGT. This CDR3 is CASSPRGRHMNGGYTF. The CDR3 DNA reads TGTGCCAGCAGCCCTCGGGGGAGGCACATGAATGGTGGCTACACCTTC.

This clone was observed a few times. CDR3: CASSLPTGGANNSPLHF. The CDR3 nucleotides are TGTGCCAGCAGTTTACCTACAGGGGGCGCCAATAATTCACCCCTCCACTTT. The rearrangement joins TRBV28 to TRBJ1-6, with 9 positions matching TRBD1. The length of the CDR3 is 17 residues. V lost 2 bases, J lost 5 bases, and 7 bases stayed unmatched. Germline values: CDR1 MDHEN, CDR2 SYDVKM.

This chain joins TRBV27 and TRBJ1-1, with 7 nucleotides matching TRBD1. CDR1 and CDR2 from the germline V gene are MNHEY and SMNVEV (reference sequence). V gave up 2 bases and J gave up 7 bases; unmatched junction bases: 1. The CDR3 length is 12 residues. The CDR3 DNA reads as TGTGCCAGCAGTTTAAGACAGGGTGAAGCTTTCTTT. Translation gives CASSLRQGEAFF.

The V and J genes are TRBV4-2 and TRBJ1-6; TRBD1 might be the D (6 bases). Germline loops: CDR1 LGHNA, CDR2 YNFKEQ. The CDR3 is 16 residues long. V lost 2 bases to trimming and J lost 10 bases, with 18 bases between them. CDR3 sequence: CASSQSTGTGVSPLHF. CDR3 DNA: TGTGCCAGCAGCCAAAGTACAGGGACCGGGGTGTCACCCCTCCACTTT.

V is TRBV3-1 (or the pseudogene TRBV3-2) and J is TRBJ2-1; 7 bases fit TRBD1. This CDR3 has 13 residues. V lost 0 bases, J lost 11 bases, and 4 bases stayed unmatched. The germline V gene encodes CDR1 LGHDT and CDR2 YNNKEL (reference sequence). The CDR3 DNA is TGTGCCAGCAGCCAAGATCGGACAGGCAAGCAGTTCTTC. Its protein is CASSQDRTGKQFF.

The V gene is TRBV7-8, the J gene TRBJ1-3; 8 bases line up with TRBD1. The CDR3 is made up of 14 amino acids. The J segment lost 6 bases and the V segment lost 5 bases, leaving 6 bases of the junction unmatched. The V gene's germline CDR1 is SGHVS and CDR2 FQNEAQ. CDR3 sequence: CASSRTGRVNTIYF. CDR3 in DNA: TGTGCCAGCAGCCGGACAGGGCGCGTAAACACCATATATTTT.

V is TRBV24-1 and J is TRBJ2-6; D is ambiguous. The CDR3 consists of 16 residues. Germline V gives CDR1 KGHDR, CDR2 SFDVKD. V lost 2 bases to trimming and J lost 0 bases, with 7 bases between them. CDR3 in amino acids: CATSDWSISGANVLTF. CDR3 coding DNA: TGTGCCACCAGTGATTGGAGTATCTCTGGGGCCAACGTCCTGACTTTC.

V usage is TRBV11-2 and J usage is TRBJ2-7, with a possible D match to TRBD2 (6 bases). The CDR3 totals 12 residues. Germline CDR1 is SGHAT and CDR2 is FQNNGV. The V and J ends lost 6 bases and 5 bases respectively, with 11 bases between them. CDR3: CASSVAEDEQYF. The CDR3 nucleotides read TGTGCCAGCAGTGTAGCGGAGGACGAGCAGTACTTC.

The chain carries TRBV6-5 and TRBJ1-5; 8 bases match TRBD1. V lost 2 bases and J lost 6; bases outside the gene matches: 3. This CDR3 spans 14 amino acids. The germline CDR1 and CDR2 sequences are MNHEY and SVGAGI. CDR3 residues: CASSYRQGPQPQHF. The CDR3 DNA reads TGTGCCAGCAGTTACCGACAGGGGCCTCAGCCCCAGCATTTT.

V is TRBV27 and J is TRBJ2-2; D is unclear. Germline values: CDR1 MNHEY, CDR2 SMNVEV (reference sequence). Trimming stripped 4 bases from V and 5 bases from J, with 20 bases between. There are 17 residues in the CDR3. The CDR3 bases are TGTGCCAGCAGTTCCGGTCGGTTCAGTACAGCTACCGGGGAGCTGTTTTTT. Its translation: CASSSGRFSTATGELFF.

The genes are TRBV24-1 and TRBJ2-5, with 8 bases identical to TRBD2. Unmatched junction bases numbered 3, after V lost 7 bases and J lost 3 bases. The CDR3 contains 13 residues. Looked up from germline, CDR1 is KGHDR and CDR2 is SFDVKD. In DNA, the CDR3 is TGTGCCACCAGCGGGAGGGGTGAAGAGACCCAGTACTTC. As protein: CATSGRGEETQYF.

This chain links TRBV6-5 with TRBJ2-3, with D perhaps matching TRBD2 (6 bases). The CDR3 is made up of 14 amino acids. CDR1 is MNHEY and CDR2 is SVGAGI in the germline V gene. Trimming took 8 bases from V and 2 from J, leaving 14 bases between them. CDR3 loop: CASGGLVDTDTQYF. The CDR3, as DNA: TGTGCCAGCGGAGGGTTGGTAGACACAGATACGCAGTATTTT.

The J gene is TRBJ2-7, the V gene TRBV4-1; 8 bases are shared with TRBD1. J lost 5 bases, V lost 3 bases, and 3 bases had no gene match. Germline CDR1 is MGHRA and CDR2 is YSYEKL. CDR3 length equals 13 residues. The CDR3 loop reads CASSQDRANEQYF. DNA of the CDR3: TGCGCCAGCAGCCAGGACAGGGCGAACGAGCAGTACTTC.

The rearrangement uses TRBV5-1 and TRBJ2-3; 9 bases are shared with TRBD2. This CDR3 spans 16 amino acids. Germline V gene lookup returns CDR1 SGHRS and CDR2 YFSETQ. Unmatched junction bases numbered 6, after V lost 4 bases and J lost 0 bases. CDR3 sequence: CASSPGLAYSTDTQYF. CDR3 nucleotide sequence: TGCGCCAGCAGCCCCGGACTAGCGTACAGCACAGATACGCAGTATTTT.

This clone was counted between two and nine times. The V and J genes are TRBV2 and TRBJ1-5, with 7 bases lining up with TRBD1. Germline CDR1 and CDR2: SNHLY and FYNNEI. The CDR3 is 13 amino acids. J lost 7 bases, V lost 6 bases, and 6 bases had no gene match. DNA of the CDR3: TGTGCCAGCAGACAGGGGCTAGGGCAGCCCCAGCATTTT. The encoded protein is CASRQGLGQPQHF.

The chain employs TRBV4-1 and TRBJ2-2; 9 bases fit TRBD2. V was pared by 5 bases and J by 7 bases, with 8 bases of the junction left unmatched. Germline V gene lookup returns CDR1 MGHRA and CDR2 YSYEKL. CDR3 size: 15 residues. This CDR3 reads CASSYRGAGGGELFF. The CDR3 region has the DNA TGCGCCAGCAGCTACAGGGGAGCGGGAGGCGGGGAGCTGTTTTTT.

Here the CDR3 reads CASSRRDGVDEQFF. CDR3 coding DNA: TGTGCCAGTAGTAGGCGGGATGGGGTCGATGAGCAGTTCTTC. The genes are TRBV19 and TRBJ2-1; TRBD2 is a possible D gene (6 bases). The V gene's germline CDR1 is LNHDA and CDR2 SQIVND (reference sequence). Between the trimmed V and J ends, which lost 4 bases and 8 bases, there was a span of 15 bases. The CDR3 sequence is 14 residues long.